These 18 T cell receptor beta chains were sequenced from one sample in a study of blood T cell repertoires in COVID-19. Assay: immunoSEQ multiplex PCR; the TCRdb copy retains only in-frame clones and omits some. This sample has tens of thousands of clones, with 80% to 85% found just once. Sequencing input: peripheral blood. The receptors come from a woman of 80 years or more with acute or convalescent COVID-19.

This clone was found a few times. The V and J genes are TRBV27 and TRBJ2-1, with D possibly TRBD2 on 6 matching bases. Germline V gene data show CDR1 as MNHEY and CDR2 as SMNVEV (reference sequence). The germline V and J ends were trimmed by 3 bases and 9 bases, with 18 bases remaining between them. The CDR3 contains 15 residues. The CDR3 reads CASSFAGLDGSEQFF. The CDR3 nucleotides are TGTGCCAGCAGTTTCGCGGGATTGGATGGTAGTGAGCAGTTCTTC.

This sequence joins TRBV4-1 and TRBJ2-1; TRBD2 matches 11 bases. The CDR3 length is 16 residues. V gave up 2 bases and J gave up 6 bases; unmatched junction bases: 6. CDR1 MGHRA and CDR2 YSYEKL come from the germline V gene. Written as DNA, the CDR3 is TGCGCCAGCAGCCAACCGACTAGCGGGGCTTTCAATGAGCAGTTCTTC. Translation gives CASSQPTSGAFNEQFF.

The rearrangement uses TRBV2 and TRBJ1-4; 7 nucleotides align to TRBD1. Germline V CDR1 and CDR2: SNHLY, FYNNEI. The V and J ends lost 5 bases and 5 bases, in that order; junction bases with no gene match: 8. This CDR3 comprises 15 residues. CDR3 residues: CASSIRQGRNEKLFF. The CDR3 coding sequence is TGTGCCAGCAGTATTCGACAGGGCCGGAATGAAAAACTGTTTTTT.

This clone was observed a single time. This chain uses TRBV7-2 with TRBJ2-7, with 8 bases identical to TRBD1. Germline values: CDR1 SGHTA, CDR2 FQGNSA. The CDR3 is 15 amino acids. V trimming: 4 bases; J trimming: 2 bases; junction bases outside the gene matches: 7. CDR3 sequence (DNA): TGTGCCAGCAGCTCCTCAGGGGGCGCCCCCTACGAGCAGTACTTC. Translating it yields CASSSSGGAPYEQYF.

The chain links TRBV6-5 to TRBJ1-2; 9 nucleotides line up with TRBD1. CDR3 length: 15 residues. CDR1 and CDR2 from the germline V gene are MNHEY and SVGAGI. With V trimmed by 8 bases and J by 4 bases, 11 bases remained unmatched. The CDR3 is CASQTGTGNFYGYTF. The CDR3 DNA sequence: TGTGCCAGCCAGACCGGGACAGGGAATTTCTATGGCTACACCTTC.

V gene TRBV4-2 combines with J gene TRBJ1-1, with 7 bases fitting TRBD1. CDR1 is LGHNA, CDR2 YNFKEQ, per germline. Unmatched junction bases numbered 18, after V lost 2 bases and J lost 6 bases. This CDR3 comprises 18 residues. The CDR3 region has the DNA TGTGCCAGCAGCCAACTCCGCGGGACAGAGTCATTGAGAGCTGAAGCTTTCTTT. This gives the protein CASSQLRGTESLRAEAFF.

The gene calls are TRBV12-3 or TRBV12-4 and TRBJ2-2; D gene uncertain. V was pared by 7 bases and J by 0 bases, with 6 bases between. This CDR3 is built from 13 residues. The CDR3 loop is CASNSPNTGELFF. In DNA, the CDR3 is TGTGCCAGCAACAGCCCGAACACCGGGGAGCTGTTTTTT.

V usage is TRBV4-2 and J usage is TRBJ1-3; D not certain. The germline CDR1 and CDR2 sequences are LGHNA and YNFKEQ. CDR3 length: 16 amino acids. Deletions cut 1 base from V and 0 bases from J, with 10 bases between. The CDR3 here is CASSQGPPDSGNTIYF. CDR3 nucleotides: TGTGCCAGCAGCCAAGGGCCCCCCGACTCTGGAAACACCATATATTTT.

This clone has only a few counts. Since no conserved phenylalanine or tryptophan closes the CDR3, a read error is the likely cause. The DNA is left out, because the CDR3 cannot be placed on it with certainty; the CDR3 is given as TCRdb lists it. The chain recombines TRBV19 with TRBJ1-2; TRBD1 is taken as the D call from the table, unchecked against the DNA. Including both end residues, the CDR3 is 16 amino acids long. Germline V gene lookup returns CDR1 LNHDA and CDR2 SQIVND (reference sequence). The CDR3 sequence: CASSTAGVEYRLWLHL.

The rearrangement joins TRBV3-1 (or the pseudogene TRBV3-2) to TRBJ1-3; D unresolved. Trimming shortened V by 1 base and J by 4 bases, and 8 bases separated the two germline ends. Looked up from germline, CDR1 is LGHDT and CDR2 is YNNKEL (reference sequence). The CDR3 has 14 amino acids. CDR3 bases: TGTGCCAGCAGCCAAGGGGCGAACGGAAACACCATATATTTT. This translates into CASSQGANGNTIYF.

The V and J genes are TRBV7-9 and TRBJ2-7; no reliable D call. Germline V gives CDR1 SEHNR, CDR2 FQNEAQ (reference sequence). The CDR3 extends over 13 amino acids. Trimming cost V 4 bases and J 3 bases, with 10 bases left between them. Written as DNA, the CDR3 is TGTGCCAGCAGCTCGAGTGCCTACTACGAGCAGTACTTC. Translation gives CASSSSAYYEQYF.

The CDR3 spells CASSPWTGALNTEAFF. CDR3 bases: TGTGCCAGTAGCCCTTGGACAGGGGCTTTGAACACTGAAGCTTTCTTT. V is TRBV19 and J is TRBJ1-1, with 9 bases lining up with TRBD1. Losses at the gene ends were 6 bases for V and 0 bases for J; bases not matched to a gene: 8. The CDR3 consists of 16 residues. In germline, CDR1 is LNHDA, CDR2 SQIVND (reference sequence).

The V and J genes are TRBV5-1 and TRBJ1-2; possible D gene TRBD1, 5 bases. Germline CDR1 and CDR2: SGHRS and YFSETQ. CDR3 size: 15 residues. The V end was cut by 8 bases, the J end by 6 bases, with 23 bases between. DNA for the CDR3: TGCGCCAGTACCAAGGAGGGACTAGAGGTAGATGGCTACACCTTC. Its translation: CASTKEGLEVDGYTF.

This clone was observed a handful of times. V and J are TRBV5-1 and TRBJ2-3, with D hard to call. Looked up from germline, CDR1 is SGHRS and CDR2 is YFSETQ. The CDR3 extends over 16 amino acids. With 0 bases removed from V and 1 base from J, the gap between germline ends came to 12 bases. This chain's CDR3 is CASSLALGIGTDTQYF. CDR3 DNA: TGCGCCAGCAGCTTGGCCCTCGGTATAGGCACAGATACGCAGTATTTT.

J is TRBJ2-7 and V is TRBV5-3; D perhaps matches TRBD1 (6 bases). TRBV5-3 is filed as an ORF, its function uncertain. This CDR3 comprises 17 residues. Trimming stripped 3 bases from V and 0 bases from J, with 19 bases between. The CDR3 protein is CARSSLDGGLSSYEQYF. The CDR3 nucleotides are TGTGCCAGAAGCTCCCTGGATGGGGGCCTGAGCTCCTACGAGCAGTACTTC.

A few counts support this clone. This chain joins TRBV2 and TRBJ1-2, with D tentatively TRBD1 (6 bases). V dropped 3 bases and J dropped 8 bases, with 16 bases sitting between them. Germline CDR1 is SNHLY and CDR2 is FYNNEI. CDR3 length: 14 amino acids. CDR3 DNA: TGTGCCAGCAGTGAGGATGGGGGGGCTCTCGGCTACACCTTC. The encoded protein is CASSEDGGALGYTF. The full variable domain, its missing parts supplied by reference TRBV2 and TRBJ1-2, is EPEVTQTPSHQVTQMGQEVILRCVPISNHLYFYWYRQILGQKVEFLVSFYNNEISEKSEIFDDQFSVERPDGSNFTLKIRSTKLEDSAMYFCASSEDGGALGYTFGSGTRLTVV.

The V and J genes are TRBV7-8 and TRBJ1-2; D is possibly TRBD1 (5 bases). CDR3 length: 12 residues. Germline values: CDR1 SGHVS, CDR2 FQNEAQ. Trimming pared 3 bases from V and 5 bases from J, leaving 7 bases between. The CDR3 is CASSLTEYGYTF. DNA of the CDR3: TGTGCCAGCAGCTTGACAGAGTATGGCTACACCTTC.

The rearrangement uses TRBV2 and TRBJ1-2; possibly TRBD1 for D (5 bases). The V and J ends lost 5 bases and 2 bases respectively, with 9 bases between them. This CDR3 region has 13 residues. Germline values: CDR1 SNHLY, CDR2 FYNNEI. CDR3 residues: CASSKDNNYGYTF. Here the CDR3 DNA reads TGTGCCAGCAGTAAGGACAACAACTATGGCTACACCTTC.